This T cell receptor beta chain was sequenced during a study of T cells in Graves' hyperthyroidism and ophthalmopathy. The CDR3 spans 14 residues. CDR1 is SGHTA, CDR2 FQGTGA, per germline. The table lists this clonotype with many counts. One end of the junction varies from germline; a read error may be responsible. Uncontrolled infections, other autoimmune diseases, pregnancy or lactation led to exclusion of patients. Amplification yielded TCR beta CDR3 regions, with RNA transcripts as the source. TCR CDR3 regions were first amplified by RT-PCR with HTBI primers. TCRdb re-derived calls from the multiplex PCR reads in MiXCR, one entry per CDR3 protein. The data contain about 380,000 distinct CDR3 sequences, 14% of them singletons.

The TCR was taken from a woman younger than 45 with Graves' ophthalmopathy. The V gene is TRBV7-3, the J gene TRBJ2-1; TRBD2 matches at 12 bases. The sequenced sample consisted of blood. CDR3 protein: CANSLAGGLNEQFF. The CDR3, as DNA: TGTGCCAACAGCCTAGCGGGGGGGCTCAATGAGCAGTTCTTC.